This T cell receptor (beta chain) came from a study of T cells in Graves' hyperthyroidism and ophthalmopathy. Diagnoses were made from clinical symptoms, serum measures (thyroxine and TRAb), thyroid ultrasound and orbital computed tomography. Drawn at first hyperthyroidism diagnosis, the blood sample preceded any ophthalmopathy symptoms. Trimming removed 6 bases from V and 7 bases from J; junction bases left unmatched: 15. Germline values: CDR1 DFQATT, CDR2 SNEGSKA (reference sequence). This CDR3 spans 15 amino acids. The table lists this clonotype with many counts. Its target is unknown. What was amplified from RNA transcripts were TCR beta CDR3 regions. Carried out on the TCR CDR3, a first-round RT-PCR used the HTBI primer set. TCRdb fed the multiplex PCR reads into MiXCR, producing one record per CDR3 protein. The table lists around 300,000 distinct CDR3 sequences, under 30% of them singletons, with approximately 25% in the top ten.

Study-wide findings and caveats: Most clonotypes expanded in the thyroid (above 0.001) were also present in blood.

V is TRBV20-1 and J is TRBJ2-5; 9 nucleotides align to TRBD1. The clonotype was recovered from a middle-aged man with Graves' hyperthyroidism that later progressed to Graves' ophthalmopathy. Sequenced input: blood. The CDR3 region has the DNA TGCAGTGCCGTAAAGCCGGGACAGGGCGGAGGGACCCAGTACTTC. It specifies CSAVKPGQGGGTQYF.